Sequencing of this TCR beta chain was carried out in a study of T cell responses to AZD1222 COVID-19 vaccine. Method: immunoSEQ multiplex PCR; TCRdb's copy keeps in-frame clones and lacks some. The data contain around 130,000 clones, roughly 93% of them singletons. This CDR3 has 14 amino acids. V lost 0 bases, J lost 5 bases, and 13 bases lay in between. The germline V gene encodes CDR1 GTSNPN and CDR2 SVGIG (reference sequence). Specimen: peripheral blood, collected on day 0 of AZD1222 vaccination. The chain employs TRBV30 and TRBJ1-1; D ambiguous. The clonotype comes from an adult in good health. CDR3 protein: CAWSVPYFGTEAFF. The CDR3, as DNA: TGTGCCTGGAGTGTACCCTACTTTGGGACTGAAGCTTTCTTT.